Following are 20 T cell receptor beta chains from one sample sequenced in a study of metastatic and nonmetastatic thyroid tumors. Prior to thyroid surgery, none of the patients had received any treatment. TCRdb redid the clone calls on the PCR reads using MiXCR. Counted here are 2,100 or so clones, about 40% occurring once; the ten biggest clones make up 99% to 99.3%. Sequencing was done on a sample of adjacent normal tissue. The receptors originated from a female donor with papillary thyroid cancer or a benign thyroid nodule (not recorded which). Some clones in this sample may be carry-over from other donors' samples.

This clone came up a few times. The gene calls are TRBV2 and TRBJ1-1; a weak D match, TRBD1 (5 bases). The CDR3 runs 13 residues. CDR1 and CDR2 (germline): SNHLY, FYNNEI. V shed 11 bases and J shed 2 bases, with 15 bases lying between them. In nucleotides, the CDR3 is TGTGCCGGCACCATTTGGGGCAACACTGAAGCTTTCTTT. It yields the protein CAGTIWGNTEAFF.

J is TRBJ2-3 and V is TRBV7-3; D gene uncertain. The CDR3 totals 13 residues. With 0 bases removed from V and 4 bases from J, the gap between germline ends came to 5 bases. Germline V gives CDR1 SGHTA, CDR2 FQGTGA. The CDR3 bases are TGTGCCAGCAGCTTAACCTTATCAGATACGCAGTATTTT. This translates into CASSLTLSDTQYF.

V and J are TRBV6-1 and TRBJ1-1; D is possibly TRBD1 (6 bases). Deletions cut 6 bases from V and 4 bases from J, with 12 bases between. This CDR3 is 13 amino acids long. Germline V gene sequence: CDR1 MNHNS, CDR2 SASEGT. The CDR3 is CASSGDRRTEAFF. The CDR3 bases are TGTGCCAGCAGCGGAGACAGGCGCACTGAAGCTTTCTTT.

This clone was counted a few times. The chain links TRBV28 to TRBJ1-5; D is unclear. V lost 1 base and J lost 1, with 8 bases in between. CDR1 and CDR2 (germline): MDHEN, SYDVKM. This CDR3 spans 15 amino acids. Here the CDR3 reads CASSLSRASNQPQHF. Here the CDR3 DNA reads TGTGCCAGCAGTTTATCTCGGGCAAGCAATCAGCCCCAGCATTTT.

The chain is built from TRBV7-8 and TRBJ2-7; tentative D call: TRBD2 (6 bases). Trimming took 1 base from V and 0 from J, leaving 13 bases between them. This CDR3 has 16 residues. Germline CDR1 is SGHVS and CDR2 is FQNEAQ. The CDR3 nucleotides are TGTGCCAGCAGCTTAGAGGAGGGTGGGACCTCCTACGAGCAGTACTTC. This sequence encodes CASSLEEGGTSYEQYF.

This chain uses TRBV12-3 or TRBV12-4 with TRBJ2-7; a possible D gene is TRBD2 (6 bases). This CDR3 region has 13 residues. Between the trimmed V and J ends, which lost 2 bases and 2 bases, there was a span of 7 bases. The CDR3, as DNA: TGTGCCAGCAGTTTAAGGGAGGCCTACGAGCAGTACTTC. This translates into CASSLREAYEQYF.

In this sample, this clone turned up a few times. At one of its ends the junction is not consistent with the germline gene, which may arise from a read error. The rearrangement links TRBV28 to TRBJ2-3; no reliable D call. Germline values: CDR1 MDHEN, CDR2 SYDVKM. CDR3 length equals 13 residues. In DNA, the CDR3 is TGTGCCAGCCTTTTTCAATTCACAGATACGCAGTACTTT. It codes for CASLFQFTDTQYF.

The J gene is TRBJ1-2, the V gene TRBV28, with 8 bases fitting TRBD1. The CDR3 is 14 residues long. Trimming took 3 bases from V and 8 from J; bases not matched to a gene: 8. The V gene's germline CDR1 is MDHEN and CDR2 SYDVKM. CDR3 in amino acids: CASSLGTGGRGYTF. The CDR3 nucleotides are TGTGCCAGCAGTTTGGGTACAGGGGGAAGGGGCTACACCTTC.

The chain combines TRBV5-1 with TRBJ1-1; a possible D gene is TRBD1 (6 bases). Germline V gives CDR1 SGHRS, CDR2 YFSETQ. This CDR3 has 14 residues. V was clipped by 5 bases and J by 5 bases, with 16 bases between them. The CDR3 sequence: CASSLQGERTEAFF. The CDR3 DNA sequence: TGCGCCAGCAGTCTACAGGGAGAGAGGACTGAAGCTTTCTTT.

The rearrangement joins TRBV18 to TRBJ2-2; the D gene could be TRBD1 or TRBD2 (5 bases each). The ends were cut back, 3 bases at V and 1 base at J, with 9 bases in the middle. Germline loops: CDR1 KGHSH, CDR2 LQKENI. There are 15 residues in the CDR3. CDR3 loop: CASSPGTMNTGELFF. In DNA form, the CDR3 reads TGTGCCAGCTCACCGGGGACGATGAACACCGGGGAGCTGTTTTTT.

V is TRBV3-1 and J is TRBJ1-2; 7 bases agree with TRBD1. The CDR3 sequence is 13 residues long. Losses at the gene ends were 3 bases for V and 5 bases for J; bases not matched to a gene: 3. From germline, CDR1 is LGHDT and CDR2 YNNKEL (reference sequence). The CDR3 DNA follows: TGTGCCAGCAGCCAGAAGGGGGCATATGGCTACACCTTC. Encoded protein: CASSQKGAYGYTF.

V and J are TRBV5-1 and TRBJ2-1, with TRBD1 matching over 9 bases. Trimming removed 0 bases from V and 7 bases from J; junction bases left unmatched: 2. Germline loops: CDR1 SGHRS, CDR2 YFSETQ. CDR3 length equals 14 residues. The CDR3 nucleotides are TGCGCCAGCAGCTTGGAGGACAGGGGTAATGAGCAGTTCTTC. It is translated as CASSLEDRGNEQFF.

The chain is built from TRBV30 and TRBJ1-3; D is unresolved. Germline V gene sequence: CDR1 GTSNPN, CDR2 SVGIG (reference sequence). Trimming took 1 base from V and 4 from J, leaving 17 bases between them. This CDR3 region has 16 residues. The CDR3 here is CAWSAGAPGGGNTIYF. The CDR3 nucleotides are TGTGCCTGGAGTGCAGGTGCTCCTGGTGGAGGAAACACCATATATTTT.

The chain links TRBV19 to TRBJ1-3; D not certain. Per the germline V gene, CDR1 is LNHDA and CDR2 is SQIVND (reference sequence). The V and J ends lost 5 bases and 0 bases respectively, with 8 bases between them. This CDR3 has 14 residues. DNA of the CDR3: TGTGCCAGTAGTTCCGTCAGCTCTGGAAACACCATATATTTT. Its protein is CASSSVSSGNTIYF.

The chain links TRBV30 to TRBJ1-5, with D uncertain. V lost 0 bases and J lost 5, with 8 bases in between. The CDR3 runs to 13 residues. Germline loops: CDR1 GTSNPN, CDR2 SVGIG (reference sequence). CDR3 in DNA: TGTGCCTGGAGTGTAATGGCCGATCAGCCCCAGCATTTT. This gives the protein CAWSVMADQPQHF.

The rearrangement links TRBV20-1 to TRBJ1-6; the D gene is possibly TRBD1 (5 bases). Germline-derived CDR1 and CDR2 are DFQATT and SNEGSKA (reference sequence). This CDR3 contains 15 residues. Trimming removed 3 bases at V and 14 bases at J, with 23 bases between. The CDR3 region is CSAREGTTSGGALHF. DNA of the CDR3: TGCAGTGCTAGGGAGGGGACCACGTCTGGTGGGGCCCTCCACTTT.

Here the CDR3 reads CASAKGVVDTQYF. For the CDR3, the DNA is TGTGCCAGCGCGAAAGGAGTAGTCGATACGCAGTATTTT. The rearrangement joins TRBV2 to TRBJ2-3, with D hard to call. Trimming stripped 8 bases from V and 6 bases from J, with 15 bases between. The length of the CDR3 is 13 residues. Germline V gene lookup returns CDR1 SNHLY and CDR2 FYNNEI.

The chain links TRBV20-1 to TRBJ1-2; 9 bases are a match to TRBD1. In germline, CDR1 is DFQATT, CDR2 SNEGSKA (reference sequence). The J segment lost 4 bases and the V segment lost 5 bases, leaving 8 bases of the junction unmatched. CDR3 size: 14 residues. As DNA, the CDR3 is TGCAGTGCTCCCGGGACAGGGAACAGCTATGGCTACACCTTC. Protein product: CSAPGTGNSYGYTF.

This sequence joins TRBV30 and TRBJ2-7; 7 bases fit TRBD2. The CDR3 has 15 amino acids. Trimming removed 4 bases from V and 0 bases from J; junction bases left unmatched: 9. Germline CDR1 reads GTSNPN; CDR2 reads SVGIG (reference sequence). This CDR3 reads CAWIKNGGSSYEQYF. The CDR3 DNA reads TGTGCCTGGATTAAAAACGGGGGGAGCTCCTACGAGCAGTACTTC.

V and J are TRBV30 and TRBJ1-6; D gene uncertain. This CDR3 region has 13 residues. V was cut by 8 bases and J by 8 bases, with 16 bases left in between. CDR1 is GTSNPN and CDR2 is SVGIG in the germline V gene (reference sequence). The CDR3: CARSWDSDSPLHF. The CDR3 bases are TGTGCCCGCTCCTGGGATTCGGATTCACCCCTCCACTTT.